This T cell receptor beta chain was documented in a study of cytomegalovirus exposure and HLA in healthy donors listed by TCRdb under 2017. Looking at the study overall: According to an earlier analysis of 587 of the donors, about 170 million T cells yielded roughly 110 million unique TCR beta sequences and approximately 300 Gb of sequence data. An early release that covered 500 to 800 HLA-typed donors contained about 300 gigabases of sequencing data and 85 million to 100 million unique TCR sequences. Among the roughly 410 genotyped donors, more than 70% belonged to the genetic ancestry cluster associated with self-reported Caucasian donors. Along with the approximately 700-subject first cohort, a separate validation cohort of approximately 110 different subjects was used. An earlier analysis of some 600 of the donors applied high-throughput TCR beta sequencing to assess whether each TCR beta V gene segment acted as functional or pseudogenic. Genome-wide SNP genotypes for about 60% of the 666 donors were used in a later genetic analysis, which treated that subset as a discovery cohort. The aim of the study was to test whether cataloging public T cell receptors could identify signatures of past pathogen exposure. Among 300 to 450 genotyped donors of the cohort, an average of about 240,000 unique TCR beta nucleotide sequences were sequenced per donor, around 20% of them non-productive. Typing coverage differed by locus: A, B, C, DRB1 and DQB1 were typed in roughly 620-640 donors, DQA1 in about 510, DPA1 in 600 to 610, and DPB1 in approximately 450. A later analysis re-analyzed previously published TCR beta repertoires from roughly 600 donors and added high-resolution HLA genotyping to study TCR occurrence patterns. Every discovery cohort repertoire had been produced on one sequencing platform. Rather than using new phenotypic data, the later analysis identified candidate immune exposures from TCR beta sequences and from how often those sequences occurred across donors. Using immunosequencing, the study profiled T cell repertoires from fewer than 850 subjects and related those repertoires to cytomegalovirus serostatus. Both class I and class II loci were covered by HLA typing, at four-digit resolution. High-throughput TCR immunosequencing, statistical association of individual TCRs with disease status, and machine learning were combined to predict cytomegalovirus infection status. Donor age, sex, ethnicity and CMV serostatus were compiled alongside the repertoire data. Four or five DR-DQ haplotypes were handled as single units for association and clustering because linkage in the cohort was strong. Study-level results and caveats: Presence/absence analyses assumed roughly uniform sequencing depth across donors, an assumption that may not hold. In a later genetic analysis, a missense DCLRE1C variant was associated with V-gene and J-gene trimming of TCR beta chains, and the association was replicated in an independent cohort. Most TCR sequences were seen in very few donors, while some public TCRs were found in many individuals. In a later analysis, 16,951 TCR beta sequences were associated with specific HLA alleles at a false discovery rate of 0.05. A group of highly shared sequence variants was considered likely to be a technical artifact of the sequencing pipeline. The 87-base-pair reads could not distinguish some IMGT-functional V segments, including TRBV6-2 and TRBV6-3, so those segments were excluded. Compared with equally common non-associated chains, HLA-associated TCR beta chains in a later analysis were more clonally expanded and had lower generation probabilities. According to a later analysis, most CMV-associated TCR beta chains appeared to be HLA-restricted, and the HLA associations seemed to be driven largely by CMV exposure. According to a later analysis, parvovirus B19, influenza, CMV and Epstein-Barr virus appeared linked to several top co-occurrence clusters. According to a later genetic analysis, donors in an Asian-associated ancestry cluster had fewer N-insertions in productive TCRs than the approximately 690-donor mean. It was suggested by the authors that the approach could potentially be generalized to other disease states and immunological phenotypes. In a later analysis, the rate of TCR association differed among HLA loci, with DRB1 alleles having the most associated TCRs and HLA-C alleles having the fewest. In an earlier analysis of over 550 of the donors, most TCR beta V segments were observed in productive rearrangements about 87% or about 30% of the time, broadly matching IMGT annotations. The earlier analysis of about 600 of the donors excluded some 15 rarely observed V segments, including chromosome 9 orphons, because counts were too low. The study gave a list of 150 to 200 TCR beta chains associated with cytomegalovirus. This cohort had only TCR beta chains sequenced, and the lack of alpha or paired-chain data limited which features could be detected. Immune exposure information for the cohort was limited to CMV serostatus. Because HLA typing was unavailable for some donors at each locus, only the typed subset was used in association tests. The classifier was reported to diagnose cytomegalovirus status with high specificity and sensitivity in both the original cohort and the validation cohort. A further reported finding was that TCR beta sequences accurately predicted the HLA-A and HLA-B alleles for most subjects in the first cohort. When HLA alleles, especially DR and DQ, strongly co-occurred, TCR associations were difficult to assign to individual alleles. A few of the identified cytomegalovirus-associated TCR beta chains were confirmed in vitro to be specific for cytomegalovirus antigens. Correlated functional status among segregating V segments might reflect linkage disequilibrium, but an unknown experimental factor could not be ruled out.

The cohort was made up of 666 healthy bone marrow donors. At the time of sampling, all cohort members were nominally healthy, though unrecorded immune exposures were likely present. The donor tested CMV seronegative, placing the donor among the 350 to 400 seronegative members of the cohort. A peripheral blood sample was provided by each donor, and peripheral blood mononuclear cells were used for TCR beta sequencing. Genomic DNA was extracted from the blood cell samples with the Qiagen DNeasy Blood Extraction Kit. In regard to this clone: The antigen it binds to is not known. Base qualities are missing; no much larger clone stands one base away.

The CDR1 and CDR2 encoded by the germline V gene (reference sequence) are GTSNPN and SVGIG. From cysteine to phenylalanine, the CDR3 is 13 amino acids long. Only the CDR3 DNA stays, 39 bases, in frame from base 1. The junction shows trimming of 4 bases on V and 1 base on J, and the gene matches do not reach 0 bases of it. The library was produced with the immunoSEQ multiplex PCR assay. A mixture of 60 forward primers for TCR Vbeta segments and 13 reverse primers for TCR Jbeta segments was used in the multiplex PCR. The CDR3 region of rearranged TCR beta genes was amplified from genomic DNA with a multiplex PCR assay. The amplified TCR beta libraries were sequenced on the Illumina HiSeq System as 87-base-pair reads. The original pipeline was this. Across the roughly 670 repertoires, a later analysis counted tens of millions of unique TCR beta chains, roughly 11 million of which were shared by at least two donors. A nearest-neighbor algorithm error-corrected the raw reads and collapsed the reads into unique sequences, merging closely related sequences to remove PCR and sequencing errors. V, D and J gene segments were assigned by aligning CDR3 sequences to IMGT reference sequences. For a sequence to be retained, at least a six-nucleotide match to both a V gene segment and a J gene segment was required. Rearrangements were classified as productive when the CDR3 lacked stop codons and remained in frame with V and J, and all other rearrangements were classified as non-productive. Following IMGT convention, CDR3 was defined as the stretch from the second conserved V-encoded cysteine up to the conserved J-encoded phenylalanine. Sequences without an unambiguous match to a single V gene segment were excluded from the earlier analysis of about 600 of the donors. In an earlier analysis of 450 to 700 of the donors, V segments were called functional above 56.7% productive rearrangements and were called segregating when the between-donor standard deviation exceeded 5%. A statistical classification framework was built for diagnosing cytomegalovirus status from the catalog of TCR beta chain sequences. In a later analysis, TCR nucleotide sequences were compared against IMGT/GENE-DB human TR gene sequences so that V and J genes could be assigned. A later analysis assigned CDR3 sequences and most-parsimonious VDJ recombination scenarios with the TCRdist pipeline. In a later analysis, every TCR beta chain was defined by the combination of its CDR3 amino acid sequence and its V-gene family, and reads without a unique V-gene family were dropped. In a later analysis, around 600 highly shared, low-generation-probability nucleotide sequences were removed to address suspected cross-contamination and a sequencing artifact. In a later analysis, a clonal expansion index was calculated for each public chain from normalized within-repertoire ranks of inferred template counts. In a later analysis, generation probabilities were computed with a VDJ recombination model fitted to out-of-frame rearrangements, and the resulting probabilities were checked against IGoR. A later analysis scored TCR-TCR, TCR-HLA and TCR-CMV co-occurrence with hypergeometric tests, applying a repertoire-size bias correction to TCR pairs. A later analysis estimated false discovery rates by permuting HLA or CMV assignments 20 times. In a later analysis, co-occurring TCRs were grouped using DBSCAN, and TCRdist sequence similarity was added for clustering within HLA-allele-positive subsets. Repertoires with fewer than 30,000 or more than 120,000 public chains, plus five repertoires with anomalous nucleotide sharing, were excluded from co-occurrence clustering. The table comes from immuneACCESS by way of TCRdb, which keeps in-frame sequences with V and J called. Part of the clones is missing from these tables; in studies checked, under half for an unresolved V gene and the rest for unknown reasons. V and J calls and clone size are given by that table; D and trimming were obtained from the DNA. This sample gives approximately 210,000 clones in total; approximately 86% of them show up just once. Jointly, the top ten make up 1.5% to 2% of the sample.

The sequenced sample consisted of PBMCs. The sequence was obtained from a woman younger than 30 in good health and CMV-seronegative. The chain is made from TRBV30 and TRBJ2-2; TRBD2 matches 7 bases in the middle. The base sequence is TGTGCCTGGACTAGCGGGAACACCGGGGAGCTGTTTTTT. This sequence encodes CAWTSGNTGELFF. With the portions outside the CDR3 filled from the reference TRBV30 and TRBJ2-2 genes, the complete variable region becomes SQTIHQWPATLVQPVGSPLSLECTVEGTSNPNLYWYRQAAGRGLQLLFYSVGIGQISSEVPQNLSASRPQDRQFILSSKKLLLSDSGFYLCAWTSGNTGELFFGEGSRLTVL.